This T cell receptor beta chain was identified in a study of cytomegalovirus exposure and HLA in healthy donors. Study-wide background: Early release data held tens of millions of unique TCRs from HLA-typed donors.

Trimming cost V 3 bases and J 8 bases; bases outside gene matches: 9. The CDR3 is 14 residues long. Germline CDR1 MNHEY, CDR2 SMNVEV (reference sequence). The PCR contained 60 Vbeta and 13 Jbeta primers. The data were produced by immunoSEQ multiplex PCR, yet TCRdb's version contains in-frame clones alone and is incomplete. The table lists approximately 140,000 clones, approximately 80% of them singletons. As regards this clone: Its antigen is not identified.

General study results and limits: Cytomegalovirus association was assigned to over 150 TCR beta chains. A later analysis linked a missense variant in DCLRE1C to the trimming of TCR beta V and J genes.

The specimen sequenced was PBMCs. This clonotype originated in a male donor in good health and CMV-seronegative. V and J are TRBV27 and TRBJ2-5, with 7 bases lining up with TRBD2. The DNA for the CDR3 is TGTGCCAGCAGTTTGCGGTCTAGCGGCTCAACCCAGTACTTC. It codes for CASSLRSSGSTQYF.